This TCR beta chain appears in the sequencing data of a study of blood T cell repertoires in COVID-19. At the level of the study: T cells, B-cell-depleted T cells, or PBMCs supplied cDNA or gDNA.

CDR3 length: 11 amino acids. The V end was cut by 3 bases, the J end by 6 bases, with 3 bases between. Germline lookup yields CDR1 MNHEY and CDR2 SMNVEV (reference sequence). The assay was immunoSEQ multiplex PCR, and TCRdb's table has in-frame clones only and misses some. The table includes some 250,000 clones, 86% detected once. Which cohort a participant joined came from the clinical history participants gave. The clonotype comes from a man aged 18 to 30 who had recovered from COVID-19. Source material: PBMCs or T cells enriched from blood (not recorded which). V and J are TRBV27 and TRBJ2-1, with no clear D. The CDR3 loop reads CASSFFNEQFF. In DNA form, the CDR3 reads TGTGCCAGCAGTTTCTTCAATGAGCAGTTCTTC.